These 5 T cell receptor beta chains came from one sample sequenced in a study of human T cells and chemical hapten exposure. The time point was: patch test 2, 6 weeks after DPC sensitization. Treatment specified: therapeutic diphenylcyclopropenone sensitization with weekly scalp DPC. TCRdb redid the calling of the RACE reads with MiXCR, one entry per CDR3 protein. Seen here are around 99,000 distinct CDR3 sequences, roughly 11% observed once, and the top ten hold less than 2.5%. The material was whole blood, obtained in connection with sensitization to the hapten diphenylcyclopropenone (DPC). These TCRs come from a middle-aged man with alopecia areata. Some clones in this sample may be carry-over from other donors' samples.

The chain combines TRBV29-1 with TRBJ1-1, with D uncertain. Trimming left V 6 bases short and J 2 bases short, with 13 bases between. This CDR3 has 13 amino acids. The germline gives CDR1 SQVTM, CDR2 ANQGSEA. The CDR3 region has the DNA TGCAGCGTGGGTGAACAGTTCAACACTGAAGCTTTCTTT. This codes for CSVGEQFNTEAFF.

This clonotype was seen only a few times. CDR3 region: CASRTGGGSTDTQYF. For the CDR3, the DNA is TGTGCCAGCAGAACCGGCGGTGGGAGTACAGATACGCAGTATTTT. This chain connects TRBV2 to TRBJ2-3; the D gene is possibly TRBD2 (5 bases). Looked up from germline, CDR1 is SNHLY and CDR2 is FYNNEI. The CDR3 is 15 amino acids. V gave up 6 bases and J gave up 3 bases, with 16 bases separating them. Variable domain in full (rest from reference TRBV2 and TRBJ2-3): EPEVTQTPSHQVTQMGQEVILRCVPISNHLYFYWYRQILGQKVEFLVSFYNNEISEKSEIFDDQFSVERPDGSNFTLKIRSTKLEDSAMYFCASRTGGGSTDTQYFGPGTRLTVL.

The chain carries TRBV20-1 and TRBJ2-3; 9 bases agree with TRBD2. Germline values: CDR1 DFQATT, CDR2 SNEGSKA (reference sequence). This CDR3 comprises 16 residues. The junction had 12 bases not matched to a gene; V was cut back by 6 bases and J by 2 bases. The DNA of the CDR3 is TGCAGTGCCCTACCCCTAGCGGGACCTTACACAGATACGCAGTATTTT. Its protein product is CSALPLAGPYTDTQYF.

CDR3 residues: CASSFVKLAGVQETQYF. CDR3 bases: TGTGCCAGCAGTTTCGTCAAACTAGCGGGAGTGCAAGAGACCCAGTACTTC. The chain employs TRBV27 and TRBJ2-5, with TRBD2 matching over 11 bases. The J segment lost 2 bases and the V segment lost 3 bases, leaving 8 bases of the junction unmatched. The CDR3 runs to 17 residues. Germline-derived CDR1 and CDR2 are MNHEY and SMNVEV (reference sequence).

This clonotype was detected only a few times. The chain links TRBV5-1 to TRBJ2-3, with a possible D match to TRBD2 (6 bases). The CDR3 spans 14 residues. The germline gives CDR1 SGHRS, CDR2 YFSETQ. The V and J ends lost 4 bases and 4 bases respectively, with 13 bases between them. CDR3 coding DNA: TGCGCCAGCAGCCCGGAGGGACTGGCAGATACGCAGTATTTT. It is translated as CASSPEGLADTQYF.